The 5 T cell receptor beta chains reported below all come from one sample, sequenced in a study of shared clonotypes between healthy human individuals. TCRdb's copy holds only in-frame clones and misses some; the assay was immunoSEQ multiplex PCR. The table includes about 2,200,000 clones, 85% to 95% detected once. Only CD45RO-negative cells positively selected for CCR7 counted as naive CD8 cells, so terminally differentiated effector memory CD45RA+ cells were excluded. Material: naive CD8+ T cells from PBMCs. The receptors originated from a man younger than 35 in good health. Some clones in this sample may be carry-over from other donors' samples.

The chain employs TRBV6-5 and TRBJ2-1; perhaps TRBD2 as D (6 bases). The V gene lost 2 bases and the J gene lost 7 bases, with 9 bases spanning the gap. The CDR3 consists of 13 residues. Germline assignment: CDR1 MNHEY and CDR2 SVGAGI. In DNA form, the CDR3 reads TGTGCCAGCAGTTACGGGACTCCAAATGAGCAGTTCTTC. Protein sequence: CASSYGTPNEQFF.

V usage is TRBV28 and J usage is TRBJ2-1; TRBD1 agrees at 7 bases. In germline, CDR1 is MDHEN, CDR2 SYDVKM. This CDR3 is 16 amino acids long. V was pared by 5 bases and J by 7 bases, with 14 bases of the junction left unmatched. In DNA, the CDR3 is TGTGCCAGCAGTGCCCCAAGGGGGACAGCACTTAATGAGCAGTTCTTC. Its translation: CASSAPRGTALNEQFF.

The rearrangement links TRBV27 to TRBJ2-7; 7 nucleotides line up with TRBD2. The V gene end was trimmed by 8 bases and the J gene end by 2 bases; junction bases not matched to a gene: 3. Per the germline V gene, CDR1 is MNHEY and CDR2 is SMNVEV (reference sequence). The CDR3 contains 12 residues. The DNA of the CDR3 is TGTGCCAGCGGACTAGGCCCCTACGAGCAGTACTTC. As protein: CASGLGPYEQYF.

A single count supports this clone. The chain has TRBV7-9 and TRBJ2-5; maybe TRBD1 (6 bases). This CDR3 is 12 amino acids long. The ends were cut back, 3 bases at V and 9 bases at J, with 11 bases in the middle. CDR1 SEHNR and CDR2 FQNEAQ come from the germline V gene (reference sequence). The DNA of the CDR3 is TGTGCCAGCAGCTTCGGCCAGGGGCCCCAGTACTTC. Its protein product is CASSFGQGPQYF.

This chain connects TRBV10-3 to TRBJ2-1; TRBD2 aligns across 8 bases. The V segment lost 2 bases and the J segment 4 bases; nucleotides outside the gene matches: 7. The CDR3 consists of 16 residues. Per germline, CDR1 ENHRY and CDR2 SYGVKD. For the CDR3, the DNA is TGTGCCATCAGTGAGACCGGGACTAGGGGATACAATGAGCAGTTCTTC. Translating gives CAISETGTRGYNEQFF.